This T cell receptor beta chain was documented in a study of blood T cell repertoires in COVID-19. In Seattle, patients joined the study during active infection and were tracked longitudinally. CDR3 length equals 16 residues. V dropped 5 bases and J dropped 5; count of bases not matched to a gene: 11. Germline values: CDR1 SEHNR, CDR2 FQNEAQ (reference sequence). As originally analysed: Reference gene primers were amplified, and this amplification served to estimate nucleated cell counts. This table comes from immunoSEQ multiplex PCR, and its TCRdb copy is limited to in-frame clones, with some not included. For V, J and clone size, that table is used; D and trimming come from the DNA. The sample consists of approximately 210,000 clones, under 90% of them appearing once.

The sequenced sample was peripheral blood. The sequence was collected from a woman of 80 years or more with COVID-19, enrolled during active disease. V is TRBV7-9 and J is TRBJ1-2; TRBD1 matches 10 bases. Written as DNA, the CDR3 is TGTGCCAGCAGCCCCCGGGACAGGGGAGAAGGTTATGGCTACACCTTC. It encodes CASSPRDRGEGYGYTF. Full variable domain (missing parts from reference TRBV7-9 and TRBJ1-2): DTGVSQNPRHKITKRGQNVTFRCDPISEHNRLYWYRQTLGQGPEFLTYFQNEAQLEKSRLLSDRFSAERPKGSFSTLEIQRTEQGDSAMYLCASSPRDRGEGYGYTFGSGTRLTVV.